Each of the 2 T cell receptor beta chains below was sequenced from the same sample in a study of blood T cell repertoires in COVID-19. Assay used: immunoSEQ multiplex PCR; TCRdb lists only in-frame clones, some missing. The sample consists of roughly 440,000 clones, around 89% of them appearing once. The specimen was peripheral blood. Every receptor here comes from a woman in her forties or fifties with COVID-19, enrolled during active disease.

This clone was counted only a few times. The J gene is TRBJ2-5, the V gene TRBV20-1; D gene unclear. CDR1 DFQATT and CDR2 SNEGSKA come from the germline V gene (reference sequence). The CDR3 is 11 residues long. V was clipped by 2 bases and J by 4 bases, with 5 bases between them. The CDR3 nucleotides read TGCAGTGCTAGAACGGGAGAGACCCAGTACTTC. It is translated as CSARTGETQYF.

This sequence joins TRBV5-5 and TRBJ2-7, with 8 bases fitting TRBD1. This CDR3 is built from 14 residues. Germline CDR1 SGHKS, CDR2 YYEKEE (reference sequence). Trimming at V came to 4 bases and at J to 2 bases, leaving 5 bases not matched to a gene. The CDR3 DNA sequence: TGTGCCAGCAGCCCGGACAGGGTAGCCTACGAGCAGTACTTC. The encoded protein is CASSPDRVAYEQYF.